The 19 T cell receptor beta chains reported below all come from one sample, sequenced in a study of T cells in women clearing cervical HPV infection. Measured with immunoSEQ multiplex PCR; TCRdb has only the in-frame clones, and not every one. The listing contains roughly 8,300 clones. Sequencing was done on a sample of blood buffy coat. Receptors were obtained from a woman between 18 and 70 years old with a cervical HPV16 infection that either progressed to CIN3+ or cleared (not recorded which).

Comment on this clone: The DNA ends 3 residues before the CDR3 does, and the rest of the CDR3 is filled in from the germline J gene. This chain connects TRBV7-9 to TRBJ1-1; tentatively, D is TRBD1 (5 bases). V gave up 3 bases and J gave up 7 bases, with 12 bases separating them. CDR3 size: 13 residues. In germline, CDR1 is SEHNR, CDR2 FQNEAQ (reference sequence). CDR3 bases read: TGTGCCAGCAGCTTGAGCCAGGGCGGTGAA. It yields the protein CASSLSQGGE. The CDR3 in its entirety is CASSLSQGGEAFF. The entire variable domain, with the rest obtained from reference TRBV7-9 and TRBJ1-1, is as follows: DTGVSQNPRHKITKRGQNVTFRCDPISEHNRLYWYRQTLGQGPEFLTYFQNEAQLEKSRLLSDRFSAERPKGSFSTLEIQRTEQGDSAMYLCASSLSQGGEAFFGQGTRLTVV.

Comments on this clone: The read falls 3 residues short of the CDR3 end, and the missing part is taken from the germline J gene. The chain recombines TRBV5-1 with TRBJ1-1, with no clear D. There are 14 residues in the CDR3. Trimming stripped 3 bases from V and 1 base from J, with 10 bases between. Germline V gene sequence: CDR1 SGHRS, CDR2 YFSETQ. The part of the CDR3 DNA that was read is TGCGCCAGCAGCTCCCCCCAGCGGAACACTGAA. Translation: CASSSPQRNTE. The CDR3 in its entirety is CASSSPQRNTEAFF.

As regards this clone: Germline and junction disagree at one end, which may indicate a read error. The CDR3 end falls 3 residues outside the read, so it is completed with the germline J gene. The J gene is TRBJ2-5, the V gene TRBV18, with D possibly matching TRBD2 (5 bases). The CDR3 consists of 16 residues. From germline, CDR1 is KGHSH and CDR2 LQKENI. CDR3 loop: CAISSLPGSAQETQYF. CDR3 DNA (partial): TGTGCCATCTCATCCCTTCCGGGGAGCGCACAAGAGACC.

This clone shows up as medium-sized (0.01 to 0.1%) by frequency. The missing CDR3 end, 3 residues past where the read stops, is filled in from the germline J gene. The rearrangement links TRBV4-2 to TRBJ2-3; tentatively, D is TRBD1 (6 bases). The V gene lost 4 bases and the J gene lost 2 bases, with 19 bases spanning the gap. This CDR3 contains 17 residues. The germline gives CDR1 LGHNA, CDR2 YNFKEQ. The CDR3 sequence: CASSRYLLGGFTDTQYF. CDR3 DNA, as far as it was read: TGTGCCAGCAGCCGTTATCTACTAGGGGGTTTCACAGATACG.

As for this clone: The read ends 3 residues before the CDR3 terminus; that terminus is restored from the germline J gene. The chain employs TRBV19 and TRBJ1-2; D is possibly TRBD1 (5 bases). Germline CDR1 is LNHDA and CDR2 is SQIVND (reference sequence). This CDR3 region has 11 residues. The CDR3 bases that were read are TGTGCCAGCAGGGAGGGGTCAGGC. It specifies CASREGSG. The entire CDR3 protein reads CASREGSGYTF.

As for this clone: From the germline J gene comes the end of the CDR3, since the read stops 3 residues before it. This chain joins TRBV2 and TRBJ1-2; possible D gene TRBD1, 5 bases. In germline, CDR1 is SNHLY, CDR2 FYNNEI. This CDR3 is built from 12 residues. CDR3 protein: CASSGGVFGYTF. Partial CDR3 DNA: TGTGCCAGCAGCGGGGGGGTCTTCGGC.

Notes on this clone: The read terminates 3 residues before the CDR3 end, so the remaining end is supplied by the germline J gene. The chain links TRBV14 to TRBJ2-2; 9 positions match TRBD2. This CDR3 has 16 residues. The V segment lost 1 base and the J segment 6 bases; nucleotides outside the gene matches: 6. The germline gives CDR1 SGHDN, CDR2 FVKESK. The sequenced CDR3 bases are TGTGCCAGCAGCCAAGGCGCTAGCGGGATTGCCGGGGAG. Translated: CASSQGASGIAGE. Given in full, the CDR3 is CASSQGASGIAGELFF.

As to this clone: Sequencing ends 3 residues short of the CDR3 end; the germline J gene provides the rest. V gene TRBV2 combines with J gene TRBJ2-2; 7 nucleotides align to TRBD1. Germline-derived CDR1 and CDR2 are SNHLY and FYNNEI. V lost 7 bases and J lost 2; bases outside the gene matches: 10. The CDR3 covers 16 residues. CDR3 sequence reads: CASNPRGTLNTGELFF. Incomplete CDR3 DNA: TGTGCCAGCAATCCCAGGGGGACACTAAACACCGGGGAG. The full variable domain, completed using reference TRBV2 and TRBJ2-2, is EPEVTQTPSHQVTQMGQEVILRCVPISNHLYFYWYRQILGQKVEFLVSFYNNEISEKSEIFDDQFSVERPDGSNFTLKIRSTKLEDSAMYFCASNPRGTLNTGELFFGEGSRLTVL.

Turning to this clone: The CDR3 is cut off 3 residues early in the read; its end comes from the germline J gene. V and J are TRBV20-1 and TRBJ1-2; D uncertain. Looked up from germline, CDR1 is DFQATT and CDR2 is SNEGSKA (reference sequence). This CDR3 comprises 14 residues. Trimming removed 5 bases at V and 4 bases at J, with 17 bases between. The covered CDR3 bases are TGCAGTGCTGGGTCTTGGAGGGCCTCCTATGGC. It translates to CSAGSWRASYG. The entire CDR3 protein reads CSAGSWRASYGYTF.

Here the CDR3 reads CSAEGLVDGPTYNDYTF. The DNA read from the CDR3 is TGCAGTGCAGAAGGACTAGTCGATGGGCCGACCTACAATGAC. This chain links TRBV20-1 with TRBJ1-2; no reliable D call. The read halts 3 residues ahead of the CDR3 end, with the missing end drawn from the germline J gene. This CDR3 is 17 amino acids long. CDR1 and CDR2 (germline): DFQATT, SNEGSKA (reference sequence).

The CDR3 reads CASGQVPNTEAFF. Incomplete CDR3 DNA: TGTGCCAGCGGCCAGGTACCGAACACTGAA. V gene TRBV11-2 combines with J gene TRBJ1-1, with D uncertain. The observed sequence ends 3 residues before the CDR3 terminus, with the missing tail filled in from the germline J gene. The V and J ends lost 8 bases and 1 base respectively, with 11 bases between them. CDR1 and CDR2 (germline): SGHAT, FQNNGV. The length of the CDR3 is 13 residues.

Note on this clone: With the read ending 3 residues before the CDR3 end, the germline J gene is used to fill in that end. The V and J genes are TRBV7-3 and TRBJ2-3; 7 bases map to TRBD1. Per the germline V gene, CDR1 is SGHTA and CDR2 is FQGTGA. The CDR3 is 17 residues long. CDR3 DNA, as far as it was read: TGTGCCAGCAGCTTAACGGGTCGGCAGGGGGTCCAAGAGACG. It yields the protein CASSLTGRQGVQET. The full CDR3 sequence reads CASSLTGRQGVQETQYF.

Considering frequency, this clone is medium-sized (0.01 to 0.1%). The sequence runs out 3 residues before the end of the CDR3; the remainder is reconstructed from the germline J gene. V is TRBV14 and J is TRBJ2-5; D uncertain. The CDR3 extends over 14 amino acids. CDR1 and CDR2 (germline): SGHDN, FVKESK. The V end was cut by 1 base, the J end by 5 bases, with 11 bases between. The CDR3 bases that were read are TGTGCCAGCAGCCAAGGAGCTAGGTCGGAGACC. Protein product: CASSQGARSET. The CDR3 as a whole reads CASSQGARSETQYF.

Note on this clone: The CDR3 is cut off 3 residues early in the read; its end comes from the germline J gene. J is TRBJ1-1 and V is TRBV18, with 7 positions matching TRBD1. In germline, CDR1 is KGHSH, CDR2 LQKENI. The ends lost 6 bases at V and 4 bases at J; junction bases unmatched: 5. The CDR3 has 13 residues. The part of the CDR3 DNA that was read is TGTGCCAGCTCTGGACAGGTTGGCACTGAA. Translation gives CASSGQVGTE. The whole CDR3 protein is CASSGQVGTEAFF.

Notes on this clone: Read data end 3 residues before the CDR3 end; the end is taken from the germline J gene. The V gene is TRBV7-3, the J gene TRBJ2-3, with D possibly TRBD2 on 6 matching bases. The CDR3 sequence is 14 residues long. V gave up 0 bases and J gave up 3 bases, with 7 bases separating them. Germline CDR1 SGHTA, CDR2 FQGTGA. CDR3 DNA (partial): TGTGCCAGCAGCTTAACGGCGGGGACAGATACG. Protein product: CASSLTAGTDT. The whole CDR3 region reads CASSLTAGTDTQYF.

Comment on this clone: Sequencing ends 3 residues short of the CDR3 end; the germline J gene provides the rest. The genes are TRBV6-2 or TRBV6-3 and TRBJ1-2; TRBD1 is a possible D gene (6 bases). There are 17 residues in the CDR3. The V gene's germline CDR1 is MNHEY and CDR2 SVGEGT. CDR3 DNA, as far as it was read: TGTGCCAGCAGTTACCCTCGACAGGAGTTTCACACAGATACC. It encodes CASSYPRQEFHTDT. The full-length CDR3 reads as CASSYPRQEFHTDTYTF.

A word on this clone: The read ends 3 residues early relative to the CDR3; the germline J gene fills the gap. The V call is TRBV2, the J call TRBJ1-2; D might be TRBD1 (5 bases). Trimming shortened V by 3 bases and J by 0 bases, and 14 bases separated the two germline ends. Germline CDR1 reads SNHLY; CDR2 reads FYNNEI. CDR3 size: 16 residues. Partial CDR3 DNA: TGTGCCAGCAGTGATGGTGGGGCCTCAGCTAACTATGGC. Translated, it gives CASSDGGASANYG. The full CDR3 reads CASSDGGASANYGYTF.

As regards this clone: The read ends 3 residues before the CDR3 terminus; that terminus is restored from the germline J gene. This chain joins TRBV7-3 and TRBJ2-1; perhaps TRBD1 as D (5 bases). The germline V gene encodes CDR1 SGHTA and CDR2 FQGTGA. The CDR3 extends over 16 amino acids. V dropped 2 bases and J dropped 0 bases, with 11 bases sitting between them. The CDR3 sequence is CASSLELGRSYNEQFF. CDR3 DNA (partial): TGTGCCAGCAGCTTAGAGTTGGGGCGCTCCTACAATGAG. Combining the CDR3 with reference TRBV7-3 and TRBJ2-1 gives the whole variable domain GAGVSQTPSNKVTEKGKYVELRCDPISGHTALYWYRQSLGQGPEFLIYFQGTGAADDSGLPNDRFFAVRPEGSVSTLKIQRTERGDSAVYLCASSLELGRSYNEQFFGPGTRLTVL.

The covered CDR3 bases are TGCGCCAGCAGCCAAGACTCCACAGGGGGCTGGGAAAAA. The encoded protein is CASSQDSTGGWEK. The CDR3 reads in full as CASSQDSTGGWEKLFF. The chain joins TRBV4-1 to TRBJ1-4; 9 nucleotides align to TRBD1. Read data end 3 residues before the CDR3 end; the end is taken from the germline J gene. Germline loops: CDR1 MGHRA, CDR2 YSYEKL. The CDR3 runs to 16 residues. Trimming cost V 0 bases and J 8 bases; bases outside gene matches: 7.